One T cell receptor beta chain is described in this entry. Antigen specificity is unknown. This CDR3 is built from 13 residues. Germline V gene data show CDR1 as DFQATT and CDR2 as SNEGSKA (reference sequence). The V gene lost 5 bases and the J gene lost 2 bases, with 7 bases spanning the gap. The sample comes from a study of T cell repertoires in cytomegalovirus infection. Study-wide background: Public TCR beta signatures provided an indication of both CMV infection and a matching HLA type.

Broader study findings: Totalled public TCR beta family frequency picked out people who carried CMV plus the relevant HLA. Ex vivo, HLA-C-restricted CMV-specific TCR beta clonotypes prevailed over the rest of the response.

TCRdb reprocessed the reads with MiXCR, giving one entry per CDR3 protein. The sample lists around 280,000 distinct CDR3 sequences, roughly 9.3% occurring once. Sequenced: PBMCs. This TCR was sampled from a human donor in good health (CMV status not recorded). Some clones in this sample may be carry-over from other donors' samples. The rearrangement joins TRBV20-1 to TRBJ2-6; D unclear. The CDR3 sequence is CSAAIAGANVLTF. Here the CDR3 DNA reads TGCAGTGCTGCTATAGCTGGGGCCAACGTCCTGACTTTC.